This TCR beta chain was sequenced in a study of STAT5B mutations in CD4+ large granular lymphocyte leukemia. Study information: Among healthy donors, a particular HLA allele went with more CDR3 'QG' motifs. Study-level findings and limits: Main leukemic clonotypes were patient-specific, but roughly 25% appeared at low frequency elsewhere. Data were not HLA-matched across samples.

The protocol was immunoSEQ multiplex PCR, while the TCRdb copy is restricted to in-frame clones and leaves out a portion. The sample has fewer than 50,000 clones, around 81% seen once. As concerns this clone: No antigen is known for it.

Material: CD4+ T cells from blood buffy coats. The clonotype was recovered from a human donor in good health.

The CDR3 sequence is CASSSPGGVTEAFF. CDR3 DNA: TGTGCCAGCAGTTCCCCCGGCGGGGTAACTGAAGCTTTCTTT. The J gene is TRBJ1-1, the V gene TRBV6-5; D remains unclear. The V gene lost 4 bases and the J gene lost 5 bases, with 14 bases spanning the gap. From germline, CDR1 is MNHEY and CDR2 SVGAGI. This CDR3 contains 14 residues.